These T cell receptor beta chains were read from a single sample in a study of blood T cell repertoires in COVID-19. Some clones are missing from TCRdb's copy, which holds only in-frame ones; the method was immunoSEQ multiplex PCR. The table includes 130,000 to 150,000 clones, just under 90% detected once. Sequences were obtained from peripheral blood. The receptors come from a woman aged 40 to 50 with acute or convalescent COVID-19. Each CDR3 is given with its conserved first and last residue. Fields, in order: D gene, clone size, V gene, J gene, CDR3 DNA, CDR3 protein. A D gene is named only where the DNA matches it firmly. Clone size is stated in some rows and not others, as once, few, many or a class when expanded.

D: TRBD2
size: -
V: TRBV7-2
J: TRBJ2-1
DNA: TGTGCCAGCAGAATTACTAGCGGGGGCCACAATGAGCAGTTCTTC
CDR3: CASRITSGGHNEQFF

D: -
size: once
V: TRBV7-2
J: TRBJ2-5
DNA: TGTGCCAGCAGCTTGGCACACGCCTCGGGAGAGACCCAGTACTTC
CDR3: CASSLAHASGETQYF

D: -
size: -
V: TRBV1
J: TRBJ1-2
DNA: TGCACCAGCAGCCAAGTCGGGGGGCGCTATGGCTACACCTTC
CDR3: CTSSQVGGRYGYTF

D: TRBD1
size: -
V: TRBV4-1
J: TRBJ1-3
DNA: TGCGCCAGCAGCCTTGGACAGGGATATCCGGACACCATATATTTT
CDR3: CASSLGQGYPDTIYF

D: TRBD1
size: -
V: TRBV7-9
J: TRBJ2-7
DNA: TGTGCCAGCAGCGACCCCGGGACAGGACCCTACGAGCAGTACTTC
CDR3: CASSDPGTGPYEQYF

D: -
size: once
V: TRBV2
J: TRBJ2-1
DNA: TGTGCCAGCAGTGATGGTGGGAGGAGGGATGAGCAGTTCTTC
CDR3: CASSDGGRRDEQFF

D: -
size: -
V: TRBV7-2
J: TRBJ1-1
DNA: TGTGCCAGCAGCTACCTGACAGATGAAGCTTTCTTT
CDR3: CASSYLTDEAFF

D: -
size: -
V: TRBV5-5
J: TRBJ2-7
DNA: TGTGCCAGCAGCTTCCCGCTCCAGGGGTTTATCCCCTACGAGCAGTACTTC
CDR3: CASSFPLQGFIPYEQYF

D: TRBD2
size: few
V: TRBV6-4
J: TRBJ2-2
DNA: TGTGCCAGCAGTGCTAGCGGGGGGGCCACCGGGGAGCTGTTTTTT
CDR3: CASSASGGATGELFF

D: TRBD1
size: -
V: TRBV16
J: TRBJ2-1
DNA: TGTGCCAGCAGCCATATACAGGGGAAAGGCTACAATGAGCAGTTCTTC
CDR3: CASSHIQGKGYNEQFF

D: -
size: -
V: TRBV7-2
J: TRBJ1-2
DNA: TGTGCCAGCAGCTTAGTTGGCAGGGTCTATGGCTACACCTTC
CDR3: CASSLVGRVYGYTF

D: -
size: -
V: TRBV6-2/TRBV6-3
J: TRBJ2-7
DNA: TGTGCCGGCAGACCTCCGGGGAAGGCCTACGAGCAGTACTTC
CDR3: CAGRPPGKAYEQYF

D: -
size: -
V: TRBV6-1
J: TRBJ1-6
DNA: TGTGCCAGCAGTGAAGTAACAGGGTATAATTCACCCCTCCACTTT
CDR3: CASSEVTGYNSPLHF

D: -
size: -
V: TRBV9
J: TRBJ1-2
DNA: TGTGCCAGCAGCCCCCGGACAGACGGTGGCTACACCTTC
CDR3: CASSPRTDGGYTF

D: -
size: -
V: TRBV13
J: TRBJ2-7
DNA: TGTGCCAGCAGCTCCGGGACTGCCTCCTACGAGCAGTACTTC
CDR3: CASSSGTASYEQYF

D: -
size: -
V: TRBV6-6
J: TRBJ2-2
DNA: TGTGCCAGCAGTTATTGGCAGATGAACACCGGGGAGCTGTTTTTT
CDR3: CASSYWQMNTGELFF

D: -
size: -
V: TRBV19
J: TRBJ1-1
DNA: TGTGCCAGTCGAGGCAGTTTGGTCACTGAAGCTTTCTTT
CDR3: CASRGSLVTEAFF

D: -
size: -
V: TRBV30
J: TRBJ1-1
DNA: TGTGCCTGGAGCGAATACAGGTCCCACTTT
CDR3: CAWSEYRSHF

D: -
size: -
V: TRBV10-3
J: TRBJ2-3
DNA: TGTGCCATCAGCCCGGGACATCCGAAGGGGACAGATACGCAGTATTTT
CDR3: CAISPGHPKGTDTQYF

D: TRBD2
size: -
V: TRBV3-1/TRBV3-2
J: TRBJ2-2
DNA: TGTGCCAGCAGGCTAGCGGGGGGAAACACCGGGGAGCTGTTTTTT
CDR3: CASRLAGGNTGELFF

D: TRBD1
size: -
V: TRBV15
J: TRBJ1-2
DNA: TGTGCCACCAGCCGCAGGGACAGGGCGATCTATGGCTACACCTTC
CDR3: CATSRRDRAIYGYTF

D: -
size: once
V: TRBV5-4
J: TRBJ2-2
DNA: TGTGCCAGCAGCCCGGACAGTAACACCGGGGAGCTGTTTTTT
CDR3: CASSPDSNTGELFF

D: -
size: -
V: TRBV4-2
J: TRBJ1-6
DNA: TGTGCCAGCAGCCAAGAGGGCACTCCCCGAAATTCACCCCTCCACTTT
CDR3: CASSQEGTPRNSPLHF

D: -
size: -
V: TRBV5-1
J: TRBJ1-1
DNA: TGCGCCAGCAGCTTTGCAGGCAAGAACACTGAAGCTTTCTTT
CDR3: CASSFAGKNTEAFF

D: -
size: -
V: TRBV7-3
J: TRBJ1-1
DNA: TGTGCCAGCAGCTCCTCGTCCAGAATGAACACTGAAGCTTTCTTT
CDR3: CASSSSSRMNTEAFF

D: -
size: -
V: TRBV30
J: TRBJ1-1
DNA: TGTGCCTGGAGTGGGGGCGGGGGGCGCGGAACTGAAGCTTTCTTT
CDR3: CAWSGGGGRGTEAFF

D: TRBD2
size: -
V: TRBV7-9
J: TRBJ2-1
DNA: TGTGCCAGCAGCTTAAGTCCGGGACTATCCTACAATGAGCAGTTCTTC
CDR3: CASSLSPGLSYNEQFF

D: -
size: -
V: TRBV19
J: TRBJ2-7
DNA: TGTGCCAGTAGTTCCGAAGCGGGACACTACGAGCAGTACTTC
CDR3: CASSSEAGHYEQYF

D: -
size: -
V: TRBV6-5
J: TRBJ1-2
DNA: TGTGCCAGCAGGACCCCACCCCCAGGGAACTATGGCTACACCTTC
CDR3: CASRTPPPGNYGYTF

D: -
size: -
V: TRBV27
J: TRBJ1-4
DNA: TGTGCCAGCAGTTTGCCCCGGGATTTTAATGAAAAACTGTTTTTT
CDR3: CASSLPRDFNEKLFF

D: -
size: -
V: TRBV18
J: TRBJ2-2
DNA: TGTGCCAGCTCTACAGAAACCGGGGAGCTGTTTTTT
CDR3: CASSTETGELFF

D: TRBD1
size: -
V: TRBV5-1
J: TRBJ1-1
DNA: TGCGCCAGCAGCTCCGACAGGGCGGCTTTCTTT
CDR3: CASSSDRAAFF

D: TRBD2
size: -
V: TRBV24-1
J: TRBJ2-2
DNA: TGTGCCACCAGTGATCGGGGGGGTACCGGGGAGCTGTTTTTT
CDR3: CATSDRGGTGELFF

D: TRBD1
size: -
V: TRBV19
J: TRBJ1-5
DNA: TGTGCCAGTAGTATGAGGACAGGGGGCTTTCAGCCCCAGCATTTT
CDR3: CASSMRTGGFQPQHF

D: -
size: -
V: TRBV18
J: TRBJ2-7
DNA: TGTGCCAGCTCACCTACACTCTACCCCCAGGGGAGTAGGGGGTACGAGCAGTACTTC
CDR3: CASSPTLYPQGSRGYEQYF

D: -
size: -
V: TRBV19
J: TRBJ2-3
DNA: TGTGCCAGTAGTATAGCGGGCGGGGGCACAGATACGCAGTATTTT
CDR3: CASSIAGGGTDTQYF

D: -
size: -
V: TRBV28
J: TRBJ2-2
DNA: TGTGCCAGCACAGGGGTCTCTAACACCGGGGAGCTGTTTTTT
CDR3: CASTGVSNTGELFF

D: -
size: -
V: TRBV7-3
J: TRBJ2-5
DNA: TGTGCCAGCAGCTTAATAGGTCCGGGTTTGGAGACCCAGTACTTC
CDR3: CASSLIGPGLETQYF

D: TRBD2
size: -
V: TRBV3-1/TRBV3-2
J: TRBJ2-5
DNA: TGTGCCAGCAGCCAAGATAGTGCCGGACTAGCGTATCTTAGAGAGACCCAGTACTTC
CDR3: CASSQDSAGLAYLRETQYF

D: -
size: -
V: TRBV18
J: TRBJ2-7
DNA: TGTGCCAGCTCCCAGCAGTCCAACGGGGTCCCCGACGAGCAGTACTTC
CDR3: CASSQQSNGVPDEQYF

D: TRBD2
size: -
V: TRBV7-8
J: TRBJ2-3
DNA: TGTGCCAGCAGCCTTCGACTAGCGGGAGCCGGCACAGATACGCAGTATTTT
CDR3: CASSLRLAGAGTDTQYF

D: TRBD2
size: -
V: TRBV27
J: TRBJ2-2
DNA: TGTGCCAGCAGCAAGCCTAGCGGGAGGGGCGACACCGGGGAGCTGTTTTTT
CDR3: CASSKPSGRGDTGELFF

D: TRBD2
size: -
V: TRBV4-3
J: TRBJ2-2
DNA: TGCGCCAGCAGCCTCGGGAGGCCCAACACCGGGGAGCTGTTTTTT
CDR3: CASSLGRPNTGELFF

D: -
size: -
V: TRBV12-5
J: TRBJ2-7
DNA: TGTGCTAGTGGTTTCTGGTCGGAGGGCTTCTCCTCCTACGAGCAGTACTTC
CDR3: CASGFWSEGFSSYEQYF

D: TRBD1
size: -
V: TRBV6-4
J: TRBJ1-1
DNA: TGTGCCAGCAGTGAAAGACAGGGGGCGTCTGAAGCTTTCTTT
CDR3: CASSERQGASEAFF

D: TRBD1
size: -
V: TRBV30
J: TRBJ2-2
DNA: TGTGCCTGGAGGGGGACAGGACGGAACACCGGGGAGCTGTTTTTT
CDR3: CAWRGTGRNTGELFF

D: -
size: -
V: TRBV30
J: TRBJ2-7
DNA: TGTGCCTGGAGTGTACAGGATTACTACGAGCAGTACTTC
CDR3: CAWSVQDYYEQYF

D: -
size: few
V: TRBV5-6
J: TRBJ2-3
DNA: TGTGCCAGCAGCTTGGGTGCGGGCCTCACAGATACGCAGTATTTT
CDR3: CASSLGAGLTDTQYF

D: TRBD2
size: -
V: TRBV10-3
J: TRBJ2-1
DNA: TGTGCCCACCGGGGGGAGCTAGCGGGGGGCAATGAGCAGTTCTTC
CDR3: CAHRGELAGGNEQFF

D: -
size: -
V: TRBV5-6
J: TRBJ1-2
DNA: TGTGCCAGCAGCTTTCAGGGTATTCATGGCTACACCTTC
CDR3: CASSFQGIHGYTF

D: TRBD1
size: -
V: TRBV18
J: TRBJ1-3
DNA: TGTGCCAGCTCACCAGACAGGGGGTTCTCTGGAAACACCATATATTTT
CDR3: CASSPDRGFSGNTIYF

D: -
size: -
V: TRBV6-5
J: TRBJ2-3
DNA: TGTGCCAGCAGTTATGTCGGGGGGCGCAGCACAGATACGCAGTATTTT
CDR3: CASSYVGGRSTDTQYF

D: -
size: -
V: TRBV5-6
J: TRBJ1-1
DNA: TGTGCCAGCAGAGGACAGCCGAACACTGAAGCTTTCTTT
CDR3: CASRGQPNTEAFF

D: -
size: -
V: TRBV6-5
J: TRBJ1-2
DNA: TGTGCCAGCAGTCGGGACACCGGAGATGGCTACACCTTC
CDR3: CASSRDTGDGYTF

D: -
size: -
V: TRBV30
J: TRBJ1-2
DNA: TGTGCCTGGAGTGACCCTCTGAGACAGAAAAACTATGGCTACACCTTC
CDR3: CAWSDPLRQKNYGYTF

D: -
size: once
V: TRBV18
J: TRBJ1-2
DNA: TGTGCCAGCTCACCCCCGCCGGGCTATGGCTACACCTTC
CDR3: CASSPPPGYGYTF

D: -
size: once
V: TRBV6-5
J: TRBJ1-6
DNA: TGTGCCAGCAGTTACTCGACGGGGGGACCCCTCCACTTT
CDR3: CASSYSTGGPLHF

D: -
size: -
V: TRBV28
J: TRBJ1-6
DNA: TGTGCCAGCAGTTTTAGCTCCGGTAATTCACCCCTCCACTTT
CDR3: CASSFSSGNSPLHF

D: -
size: -
V: TRBV18
J: TRBJ1-1
DNA: TGTGCCAGCTCCACGCGCACTGAAGCTTTCTTT
CDR3: CASSTRTEAFF

D: TRBD1
size: -
V: TRBV19
J: TRBJ2-3
DNA: TGTGCCAGTAGTAAAGGGACAGGGGGCACAGATACGCAGTATTTT
CDR3: CASSKGTGGTDTQYF